These T cell receptor beta chains were read from a single sample in a study of shared clonotypes between healthy human individuals. Profiled with immunoSEQ multiplex PCR; TCRdb holds only in-frame clones, not every one. This sample carries about 490,000 clones, roughly 85% of them seen once, and the ten largest clones take over 9.5%. Sequencing input: PBMCs. The receptors shown here come from a middle-aged woman in good health. Some clones in this sample may be carry-over from other donors' samples. Both conserved end residues are part of each CDR3. A D gene is named only where the DNA matches it firmly.

TRBV30	-	14	TRBJ1-2	CAWRGGGSNYGYTF
TRBV9	TRBD2	14	TRBJ2-3	CASSSPAGGDTQYF
TRBV10-3	-	15	TRBJ1-1	CAISESAGSDTEAFF
TRBV15	-	14	TRBJ2-5	CATSGRGYQETQYF
TRBV7-9	-	11	TRBJ2-7	CASSFGHEQYF
TRBV7-9	TRBD2	12	TRBJ2-1	CASNHGTIDKFF
TRBV5-4	-	14	TRBJ2-5	CASRQVEGSETQYF
TRBV5-4	-	15	TRBJ2-1	CASSLLRDSYNEQFF
TRBV28	-	16	TRBJ1-3	CASSSRGGQIGNTIYF
TRBV5-1	-	12	TRBJ2-1	CASSLDSGEQFF
TRBV2	-	16	TRBJ2-3	CASSGDLRVILHTQYF
TRBV11-2	TRBD2	15	TRBJ2-7	CASSLGLAMSYEQYF
TRBV2	TRBD2	14	TRBJ2-3	CASRQGLAGGPQYF
TRBV19	-	14	TRBJ2-7	CASRNPGNTYEQYF
TRBV19	-	15	TRBJ2-7	CASSIGQTSSYEQYF
TRBV2	TRBD2	17	TRBJ2-2	CASSEEVLAGAAGELFF
TRBV19	-	11	TRBJ2-1	CASSVGIEQFF
TRBV28	-	15	TRBJ2-2	CASSSPRRKKGELFF
TRBV10-1	-	18	TRBJ2-2	CASSELLVDPLNTGELFF
TRBV11-2	-	14	TRBJ2-2	CASSSTRAYGELFF
TRBV2	TRBD2	14	TRBJ2-1	CASRATSRYNEQFF
TRBV7-8	TRBD2	16	TRBJ2-1	CASSTTGTSGVNEQFF